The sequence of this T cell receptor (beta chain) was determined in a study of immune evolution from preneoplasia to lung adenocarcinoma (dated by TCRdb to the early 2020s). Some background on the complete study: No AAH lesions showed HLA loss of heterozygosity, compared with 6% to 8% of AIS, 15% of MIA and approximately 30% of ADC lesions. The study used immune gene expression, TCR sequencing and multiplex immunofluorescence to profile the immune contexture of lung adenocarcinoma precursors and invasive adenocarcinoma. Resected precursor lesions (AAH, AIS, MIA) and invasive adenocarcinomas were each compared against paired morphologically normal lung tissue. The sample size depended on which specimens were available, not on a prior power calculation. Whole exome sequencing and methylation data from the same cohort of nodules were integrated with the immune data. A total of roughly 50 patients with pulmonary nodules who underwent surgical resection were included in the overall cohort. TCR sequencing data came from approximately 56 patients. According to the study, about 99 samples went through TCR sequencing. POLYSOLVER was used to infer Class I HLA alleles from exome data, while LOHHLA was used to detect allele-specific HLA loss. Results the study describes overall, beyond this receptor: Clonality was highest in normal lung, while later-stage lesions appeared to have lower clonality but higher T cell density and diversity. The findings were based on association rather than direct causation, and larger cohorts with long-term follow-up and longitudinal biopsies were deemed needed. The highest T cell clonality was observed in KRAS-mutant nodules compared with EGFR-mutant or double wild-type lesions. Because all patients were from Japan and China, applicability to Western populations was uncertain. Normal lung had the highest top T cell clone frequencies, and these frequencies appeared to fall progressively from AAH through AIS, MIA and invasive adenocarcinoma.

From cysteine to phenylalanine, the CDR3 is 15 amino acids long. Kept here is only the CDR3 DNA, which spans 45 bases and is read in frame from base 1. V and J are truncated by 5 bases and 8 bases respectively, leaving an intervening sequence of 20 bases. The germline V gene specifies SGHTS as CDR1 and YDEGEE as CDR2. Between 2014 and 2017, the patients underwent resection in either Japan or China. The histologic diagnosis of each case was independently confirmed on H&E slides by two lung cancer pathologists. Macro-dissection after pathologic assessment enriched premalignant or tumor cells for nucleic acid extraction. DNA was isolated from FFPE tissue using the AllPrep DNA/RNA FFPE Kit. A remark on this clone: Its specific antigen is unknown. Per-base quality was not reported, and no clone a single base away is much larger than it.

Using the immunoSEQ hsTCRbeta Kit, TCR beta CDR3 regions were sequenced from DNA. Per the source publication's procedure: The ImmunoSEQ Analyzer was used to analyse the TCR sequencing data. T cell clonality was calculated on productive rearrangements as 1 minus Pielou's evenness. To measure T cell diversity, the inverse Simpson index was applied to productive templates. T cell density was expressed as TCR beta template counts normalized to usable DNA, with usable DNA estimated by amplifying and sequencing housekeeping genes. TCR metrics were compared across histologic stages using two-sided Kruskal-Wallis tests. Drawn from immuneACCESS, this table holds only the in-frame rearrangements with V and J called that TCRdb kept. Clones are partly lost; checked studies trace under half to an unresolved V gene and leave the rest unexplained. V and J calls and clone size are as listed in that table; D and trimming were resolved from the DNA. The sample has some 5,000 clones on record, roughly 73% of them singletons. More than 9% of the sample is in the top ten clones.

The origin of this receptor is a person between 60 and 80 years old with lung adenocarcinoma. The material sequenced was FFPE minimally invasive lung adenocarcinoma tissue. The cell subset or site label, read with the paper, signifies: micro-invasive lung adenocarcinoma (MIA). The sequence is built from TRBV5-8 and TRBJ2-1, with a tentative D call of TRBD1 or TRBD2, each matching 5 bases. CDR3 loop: CASSSRDQVVDEQFF. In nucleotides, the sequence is TGTGCCAGCAGTTCTCGGGACCAAGTGGTCGATGAGCAGTTCTTC.